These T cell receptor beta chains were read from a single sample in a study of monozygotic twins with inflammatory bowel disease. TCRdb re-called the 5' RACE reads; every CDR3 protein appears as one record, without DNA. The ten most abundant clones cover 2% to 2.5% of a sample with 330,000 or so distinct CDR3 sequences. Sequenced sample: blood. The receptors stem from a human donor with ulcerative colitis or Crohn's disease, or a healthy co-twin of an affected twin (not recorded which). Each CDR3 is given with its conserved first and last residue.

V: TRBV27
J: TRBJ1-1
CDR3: CASSPIRGANTEAFF

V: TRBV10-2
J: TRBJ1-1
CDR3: CASGELRGGTEAFF

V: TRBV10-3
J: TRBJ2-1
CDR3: CAISEGTGPNNEQFF

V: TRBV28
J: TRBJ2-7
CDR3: CATGNLGEQYF

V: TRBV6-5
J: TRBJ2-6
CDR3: CASRVTGANVLTF

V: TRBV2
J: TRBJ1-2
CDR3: CASSSHVGNGYTF

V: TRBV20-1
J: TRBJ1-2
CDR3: CSASRDGLGGYTF

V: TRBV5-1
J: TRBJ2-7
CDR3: CASSQTGVEQYF

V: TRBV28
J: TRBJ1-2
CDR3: CAIQGTYGYTF

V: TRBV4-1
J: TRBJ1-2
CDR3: CASSPEGGAHGYTF

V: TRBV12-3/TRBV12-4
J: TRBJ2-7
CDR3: CASTISRGDYEQYF

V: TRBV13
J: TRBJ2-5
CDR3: CASTLGLAGVETQYF

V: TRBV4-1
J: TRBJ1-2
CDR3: CASSQDGQELGYTF

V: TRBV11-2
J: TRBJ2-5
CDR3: CASSLVGGPETQYF

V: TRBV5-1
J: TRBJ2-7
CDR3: CASSLGGTAEQYF

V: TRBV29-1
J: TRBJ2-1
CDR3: CSVLSGVGSYNEQFF

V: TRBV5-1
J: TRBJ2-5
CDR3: CASSPILASETQYF

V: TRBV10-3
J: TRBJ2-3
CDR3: CAISEAPQDTQYF

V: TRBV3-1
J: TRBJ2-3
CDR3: CASSQGTSGSAIDTQYF

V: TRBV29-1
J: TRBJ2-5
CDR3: CSVEMQGETQYF

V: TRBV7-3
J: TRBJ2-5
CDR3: CASSMTRQETQYF

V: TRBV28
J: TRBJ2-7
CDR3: CASSSYSRRLPYEQYF

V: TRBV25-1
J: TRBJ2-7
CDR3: CASSEHRAFYEQYF

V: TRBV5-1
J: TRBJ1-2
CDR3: CASSFLGDNYGYTF

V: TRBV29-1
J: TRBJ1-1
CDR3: CSVGVREDTEAFF

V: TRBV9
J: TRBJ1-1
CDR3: CASSVGAGGRVNTEAFF

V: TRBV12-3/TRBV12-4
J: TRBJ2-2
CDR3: CASTISGDTGELFF

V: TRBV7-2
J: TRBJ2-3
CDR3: CASSLGALSDTQYF

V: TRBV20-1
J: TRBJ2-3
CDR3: CSAPHSGGAAGTDTQYF

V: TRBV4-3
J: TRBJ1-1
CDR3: CASSQAKGTEAFF

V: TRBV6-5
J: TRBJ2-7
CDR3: CASSYGTSPYEQYF

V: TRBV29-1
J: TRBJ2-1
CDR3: CSAISYNEQFF

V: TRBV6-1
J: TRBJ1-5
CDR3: CASRDSLNQPQHF

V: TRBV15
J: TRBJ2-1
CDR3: CATSKVSGVSYNEQFF

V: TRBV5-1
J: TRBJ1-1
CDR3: CASSLWSGMNTEAFF

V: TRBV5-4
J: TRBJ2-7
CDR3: CASSLADHEQYF

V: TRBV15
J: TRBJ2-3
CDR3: CATSRGTGLADTQYF

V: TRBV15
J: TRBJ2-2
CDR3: CATGTLNTGELFF

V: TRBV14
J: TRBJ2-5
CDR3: CASSQDFVQETQYF

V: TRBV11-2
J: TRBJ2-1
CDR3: CASNMGSSEQFF

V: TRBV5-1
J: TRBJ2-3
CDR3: CASSLDNPSTDTQYF

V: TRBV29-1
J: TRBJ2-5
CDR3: CSVEKGAQETQYF

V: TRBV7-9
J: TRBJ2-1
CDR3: CASSFPTSRSSYNEQFF

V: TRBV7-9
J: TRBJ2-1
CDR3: CASGAGTSVWNEQFF

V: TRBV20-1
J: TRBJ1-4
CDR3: CSARSWGLQNEKLFF

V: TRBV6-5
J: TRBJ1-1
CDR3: CASSYSGRGAFF

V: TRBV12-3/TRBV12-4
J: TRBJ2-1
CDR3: CASRRSGGLSEFF

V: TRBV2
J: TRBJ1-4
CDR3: CASRQGRSANEKLFF

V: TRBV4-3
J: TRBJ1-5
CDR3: CASSQGRGVLEPQHF

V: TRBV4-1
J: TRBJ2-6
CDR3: CASSLILWGANVLTF

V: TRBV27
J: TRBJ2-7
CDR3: CASSLSLDTAYEQYF

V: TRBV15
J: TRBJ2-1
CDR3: CATSRDRRDEQFF

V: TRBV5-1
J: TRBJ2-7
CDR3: CASSYLAGEPYEQYF

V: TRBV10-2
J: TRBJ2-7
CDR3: CASSESTGLYEQYF